This entry describes one T cell receptor beta chain. This clone was seen many times. The target of this receptor is not known. Per-nucleotide qualities are absent, and no much larger clonotype sits a single base away. The CDR3 goes from the cysteine to the phenylalanine over 15 residues. Only the CDR3 DNA is retained, 45 bases long and in frame from the first base. Germline trimming: 4 bases from V, 2 bases from J; junction bases outside gene matches: 6. The germline V gene (reference sequence) sets CDR1 to SGHNT and CDR2 to YYREEE. Donors were healthy HIV-negative adults with no recently reported acute infections or vaccinations. Every donor was a Caucasian adult residing in Nashville, Tennessee, USA. CD4+ T cells were enriched by magnetic negative selection; naive cells were then positively selected on CD45RA, and the negative fraction formed the memory subset. Blood was collected by leukapheresis, and PBMCs were isolated by Ficoll-Histopaque density gradient centrifugation and then cryopreserved in liquid nitrogen vapor phase. Analytical flow cytometry was used to check the purity and quantity of each magnetically sorted T cell population. Each sorted fraction had its genomic DNA isolated and then quantified by UV absorbance on a Nanodrop 2000c.

The sample comes from a study of shared clonotypes between healthy human individuals (dated by TCRdb to the early 2020s). About the full investigation: Two women and a few men aged 18 to 49 years were included in the cohort. For each donor, CD4 naive and CD4 memory were each run on three plates, CD8 naive on two plates, and CD8 memory on one plate. To estimate repertoire size and how much clonotypes are shared between individuals, the study performed deep sequencing of blood TCR repertoires from a few healthy adults. To increase sequencing depth and limit assay-specific biases, different laboratories used diverse techniques to prepare libraries and sequence TCR repertoires. Each donor's leukapheresis produced roughly between roughly 0.94 and 9.5 billion PBMCs.

The full study reports these points: The small number of donors limited the genetic and exposure-history diversity represented. Higher generation probabilities were observed for clonotypes shared by all four sorted-subset donors than for non-shared clonotypes. When four donors were compared, the shared fraction of clonotypes was about 5% for naive CD4, about 4% for naive CD8, 2.3% for memory CD4, and 0.3% to 0.5% for memory CD8. Only blood was sampled, and tissue TCR repertoires likely differ from those in blood. Incomplete sequencing was indicated by rarefaction of sorted-subset datasets, despite the large sequencing depth. Estimated clonotype richness was generally larger for naive than for memory subsets. Pairwise subsampling indicated that sequencing depth was expected to affect the degree of clonotype sharing among donors.

Using the deep immunoSEQ assay, TCR CDR3 regions were amplified from genomic DNA by multiplex PCR. Extracted genomic DNA from each cell subset was distributed evenly across all wells of several immunoSEQ 96-well plates, and each plate was treated as a replicate. For sorted subsets, around 0.2 ug genomic DNA, equal to 30,000 or so T cell genomes, was loaded into each replicate PCR. Purified libraries were quantified with a Qubit 3.0 fluorometer, sized on a Bioanalyzer 2100, and re-quantified with the KAPA Library Quantification kit. A separate single-read 150-cycle Illumina NextSeq 550 flow cell was used to sequence each immunoSEQ 96-well plate. As for the authors' bioinformatics: Because the immunoSEQ output included only junctional sequences and no quality scores, the filtering could not be the same as the filtering used for full-length reads. To assign V/J genes and CDR3, sequences were annotated using PyIR, a Python wrapper for IgBLAST v1.9, with IMGT germline references. Reads were removed for weak V/J assignments (E-value above 1e-6), missing CDR3, stop codons, out-of-frame junctions, or ambiguous translated residues. V3J clonotypes were defined by identical inferred V gene, J gene, and CDR3 amino acid sequence. Percentage overlap between repertoires was computed as shared unique clonotypes divided by the size of the smaller repertoire. Repertoire richness was assessed with RTK rarefaction, the Chao1 estimator, and Recon v2.1 estimates of unobserved clonotypes. OLGA was used to compute generation probabilities for all TCRbeta clonotypes that the gDNA method yielded from a handful of donors. TCRdb retrieved this table from immuneACCESS and kept in-frame rearrangements only. Not all clones are present; in checked studies, unresolved V genes account for under half, and no reason is known for the remainder. Clone size and the V and J calls come from that table; the DNA yielded D and trimming. The sample data list hundreds of thousands of clones, and around four fifths of these were observed just once. Around 1.8% of the sample lies in the top ten.

The sample consisted of memory CD4+ T cells sorted from blood. The cell subset or site label for this specimen denotes: CD45RA-negative fraction. The receptor's source is a woman between 25 and 40 years old in good health. The rearrangement joined TRBV5-4 to TRBJ1-2; 9 bases in the junction line up with TRBD1. CDR3 region: CASSTRDRVNYGYTF. The nucleotide sequence is given as TGTGCCAGCAGCACCCGGGACAGGGTGAACTATGGCTACACCTTC.